This T cell receptor beta chain was recovered during a study of shared clonotypes between healthy human individuals. Study-wide context: Samples came from a couple of female and a few male donors aged 18 to 49.

There were no recent acute infections or vaccinations among the donors, who were healthy HIV-negative adults. Within Nashville, Tennessee resided all donors, each a Caucasian adult. Germline lookup yields CDR1 SGHTA and CDR2 FQGTGA. The V gene lost 5 bases and the J gene lost 2 bases, with 8 bases spanning the gap. The CDR3 sequence is 13 residues long. Sequenced by immunoSEQ multiplex PCR; TCRdb stores in-frame clones only, minus some. The table lists 650,000 to 750,000 clones, about two thirds of them singletons. The clonotype comes from a woman in her twenties or thirties in good health. The sample was memory CD4+ T cells sorted from blood. Noted subset: CD45RA-negative fraction. The V gene is TRBV7-3, the J gene TRBJ2-3; D is uncertain. The CDR3, as DNA: TGTGCCAGCAGCCAAGTTACCACAGATACGCAGTATTTT. Translating it yields CASSQVTTDTQYF.